Included here is one T cell receptor beta chain sequence, with context. The antigen is undetermined. Germline values: CDR1 PRHDT, CDR2 FYEKMQ (reference sequence). The CDR3 totals 13 residues. With 5 bases clipped from V and 5 bases from J, the junction kept 5 bases outside the gene matches. This entry belongs to a study of OX40 agonist ivuxolimab in advanced cancers. Sequenced by immunoSEQ multiplex PCR; TCRdb stores in-frame clones only, minus some. The sample carries tens of thousands of clones, about 87% recorded once. Study-level points and caveats: Compared with others, partial responders at 0.1-3.0 mg/kg displayed clonal expansion among the lowest.

The sequencing used CD4+ or CD8+ T cells sorted from blood, collected in a trial of the OX40 agonist ivuxolimab. The sequence was obtained from an adult with an advanced solid tumor such as melanoma, head and neck, liver or kidney cancer. This rearrangement joins TRBV13 to TRBJ2-5; 7 bases agree with TRBD1. The CDR3 here is CASSATGLETQYF. CDR3 coding DNA: TGTGCCAGCAGCGCGACAGGGTTGGAGACCCAGTACTTC.